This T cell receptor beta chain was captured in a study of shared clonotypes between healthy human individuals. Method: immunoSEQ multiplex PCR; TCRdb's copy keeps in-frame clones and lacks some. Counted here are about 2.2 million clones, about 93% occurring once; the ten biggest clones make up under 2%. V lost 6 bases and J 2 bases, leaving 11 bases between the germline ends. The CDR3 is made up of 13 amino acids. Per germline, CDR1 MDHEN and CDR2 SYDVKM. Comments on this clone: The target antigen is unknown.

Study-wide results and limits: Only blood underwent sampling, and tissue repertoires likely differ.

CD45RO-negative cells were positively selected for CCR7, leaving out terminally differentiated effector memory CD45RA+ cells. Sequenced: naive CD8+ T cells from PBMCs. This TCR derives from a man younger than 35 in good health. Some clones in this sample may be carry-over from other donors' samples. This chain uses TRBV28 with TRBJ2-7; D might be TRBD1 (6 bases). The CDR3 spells CASSYGQPYEQYF. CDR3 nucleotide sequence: TGTGCCAGCAGCTATGGACAGCCCTACGAGCAGTACTTC.